Following are 22 T cell receptor beta chains from one sample sequenced in a study of OX40 agonist ivuxolimab in advanced cancers. Libraries were constructed by the immunoSEQ multiplex PCR assay. Sourced from immuneACCESS, this table was stored by TCRdb with only in-frame sequences that have V and J called. A share of the clones is absent; for the studies checked, an unresolved V gene accounts for under half, and the remainder has no known explanation. This sample is represented by around 62,000 clones; about four fifths of them were singletons. The ten most abundant clones make up about 4.8% of the sample. Sequencing was performed on CD4+ or CD8+ T cells sorted from blood, taken in a trial of the OX40 agonist ivuxolimab. The origin of the receptors is an adult with an advanced solid tumor such as melanoma, head and neck, liver or kidney cancer.

The chain has TRBV9 and TRBJ1-6; unclear D gene. The CDR3 runs 14 residues. The V gene lost 3 bases and the J gene lost 0 bases, with 4 bases spanning the gap. The germline CDR1 and CDR2 sequences are SGDLS and YYNGEE. The CDR3 loop is CASSEGSYNSPLHF. The CDR3 region has the DNA TGTGCCAGCAGCGAGGGCTCCTATAATTCACCCCTCCACTTT.

This clone was counted once. The gene calls are TRBV25-1 and TRBJ1-6; 7 positions agree with TRBD1. Germline CDR1 is MGHDK and CDR2 is SYGVNS. J was trimmed by 4 bases and V by 7 bases; bases with no gene match: 7. CDR3 length: 15 residues. CDR3 sequence reads: CASTGQAGYNSPLHF. CDR3 nucleotide sequence: TGTGCCAGCACCGGACAGGCGGGGTATAATTCACCCCTCCACTTT.

This clone was counted a few times. The chain employs TRBV5-3 and TRBJ2-7; unclear D gene. TRBV5-3 counts as an open reading frame of uncertain function. The CDR3 contains 13 residues. V was cut by 2 bases and J by 4 bases, with 10 bases left in between. The CDR3 loop reads CARSFSTKYEQYF. The CDR3 bases are TGTGCCAGAAGCTTTTCCACGAAATACGAGCAGTACTTC.

This clone was counted once. This chain joins TRBV7-2 and TRBJ2-5, with 11 bases aligning to TRBD1. CDR3 size: 12 residues. CDR1 and CDR2 (germline): SGHTA, FQGNSA. The V and J ends lost 4 bases and 9 bases, in that order; junction bases with no gene match: 1. CDR3 residues: CASSSGQGAQYF. Here the CDR3 DNA reads TGTGCCAGCAGCTCGGGACAGGGGGCCCAGTACTTC. Combining the CDR3 with reference TRBV7-2 and TRBJ2-5 gives the whole variable domain GAGVSQSPSNKVTEKGKDVELRCDPISGHTALYWYRQSLGQGLEFLIYFQGNSAPDKSGLPSDRFSAERTGGSVSTLTIQRTQQEDSAVYLCASSSGQGAQYFGPGTRLLVL.

By sample share, this clone is large. The gene calls are TRBV7-6 and TRBJ2-1, with TRBD2 identical over 9 bases. The CDR3 length is 13 residues. The V gene end was trimmed by 1 base and the J gene end by 14 bases; junction bases not matched to a gene: 6. Germline CDR1 and CDR2: SGHVS and FNYEAQ. In nucleotides, the CDR3 is TGTGCCAGCAGCTTAGGTAAAGCGGGGGGTGAGTTCTTC. Its protein product is CASSLGKAGGEFF.

On this clone: The germline gene is not matched at one end of the junction; a read error may be the cause. Other DNA sequences in this specimen translate into the identical CDR3. CDR3 region: CASSFWTGALGSVETQYF. CDR3 sequence (DNA): TGTGCCAGTAGCTTTTGGACAGGGGCGCTGGGGTCAGTAGAGACCCAGTACTTC. V usage is TRBV5-6 and J usage is TRBJ2-5; 9 bases map to TRBD1. This CDR3 contains 18 residues. From germline, CDR1 is SGHDT and CDR2 YYEEEE.

The chain recombines TRBV19 with TRBJ1-5; D is unresolved. The CDR3 is made up of 16 amino acids. The ends were cut back, 3 bases at V and 1 base at J, with 13 bases in the middle. Germline lookup yields CDR1 LNHDA and CDR2 SQIVND (reference sequence). The CDR3 DNA reads TGTGCCAGTAGTATGAGTCCGGACGGAAGCAATCAGCCCCAGCATTTT. Its protein product is CASSMSPDGSNQPQHF. The entire variable domain, with the rest obtained from reference TRBV19 and TRBJ1-5, is as follows: DGGITQSPKYLFRKEGQNVTLSCEQNLNHDAMYWYRQDPGQGLRLIYYSQIVNDFQKGDIAEGYSVSREKKESFPLTVTSAQKNPTAFYLCASSMSPDGSNQPQHFGDGTRLSIL.

The chain uses TRBV4-3 and TRBJ1-1; 10 bases fit TRBD1. Looked up from germline, CDR1 is LGHNA and CDR2 is YSLEER. Unmatched junction bases numbered 2, after V lost 0 bases and J lost 4 bases. This CDR3 comprises 15 residues. The CDR3 bases are TGCGCCAGCAGCCAAGACGGGACAGGGGTCACTGAAGCTTTCTTT. Protein product: CASSQDGTGVTEAFF.

V usage is TRBV7-2 and J usage is TRBJ2-2; D remains ambiguous. Germline-derived CDR1 and CDR2 are SGHTA and FQGNSA. Trimming pared 5 bases from V and 6 bases from J, leaving 10 bases between. The CDR3 has 13 amino acids. The DNA of the CDR3 is TGTGCCAGCAGCAAACCTGTCCCCGGGGAGCTGTTTTTT. It yields the protein CASSKPVPGELFF.

The chain joins TRBV7-3 to TRBJ2-3, with 8 bases that match TRBD2. V lost 1 base to trimming and J lost 5 bases; unmatched junction nucleotides: 14. The germline gives CDR1 SGHTA, CDR2 FQGTGA. The CDR3 contains 18 residues. The CDR3 DNA is TGTGCCAGCAGCTTAAGAATTGAGGCGGGGGGCCGTGGAGATACGCAGTATTTT. It encodes CASSLRIEAGGRGDTQYF.

The chain is built from TRBV2 and TRBJ2-2; D is undetermined. Germline values: CDR1 SNHLY, CDR2 FYNNEI. V was clipped by 8 bases and J by 6 bases, with 16 bases between them. CDR3 size: 14 residues. CDR3 sequence: CASLSNKVPGELFF. CDR3 sequence (DNA): TGTGCCAGCCTAAGTAACAAAGTCCCCGGGGAGCTGTTTTTT.

The chain couples TRBV29-1 to TRBJ1-1; D is perhaps TRBD1 (6 bases). Trimming pared 4 bases from V and 4 bases from J, leaving 13 bases between. The CDR3 consists of 13 residues. Germline V gene lookup returns CDR1 SQVTM and CDR2 ANQGSEA. In DNA form, the CDR3 reads TGCAGCGTTGTCAGGGGCCGAGGCACTGAAGCTTTCTTT. Amino acid sequence: CSVVRGRGTEAFF.

V and J are TRBV7-8 and TRBJ1-4; unclear D gene. The CDR3 totals 14 residues. CDR1 and CDR2 (germline): SGHVS, FQNEAQ. The V gene lost 6 bases and the J gene lost 8 bases, with 16 bases spanning the gap. CDR3 sequence reads: CASSNGLRGEKLFF. As DNA, the CDR3 is TGTGCCAGCAGTAACGGGCTTAGAGGAGAAAAACTGTTTTTT.

This rearrangement joins TRBV10-1 to TRBJ2-1, with 9 bases matching TRBD2. The germline gives CDR1 WNHNN, CDR2 SYGVQD (reference sequence). CDR3 size: 16 residues. The V segment lost 5 bases and the J segment 9 bases; nucleotides outside the gene matches: 14. In DNA, the CDR3 is TGCGCCAGCAGTCCTGGGATAGCGGGGGTAAAGGGTGAGCAGTTCTTC. Its translation: CASSPGIAGVKGEQFF.

V gene TRBV29-1 combines with J gene TRBJ1-1; 8 bases align to TRBD1. This CDR3 has 16 residues. Germline CDR1 and CDR2: SQVTM and ANQGSEA. Losses at the gene ends were 6 bases for V and 0 bases for J; bases not matched to a gene: 12. The CDR3 coding sequence is TGCAGCGTCAACTCAGGGGGCGGACAGCTGAACACTGAAGCTTTCTTT. Protein product: CSVNSGGGQLNTEAFF.

The rearrangement uses TRBV28 and TRBJ1-4, with D maybe TRBD1 (5 bases). This CDR3 contains 15 residues. In germline, CDR1 is MDHEN, CDR2 SYDVKM. In DNA, the CDR3 is TGTGTTACCCACCGGCGGGGGAGGTCGCGCGAAAAACTGTTTTTT. Amino acids: CVTHRRGRSREKLFF. The whole variable domain, filled in from reference TRBV28 and TRBJ1-4, reads DVKVTQSSRYLVKRTGEKVFLECVQDMDHENMFWYRQDPGLGLRLIYFSYDVKMKEKGDIPEGYSVSREKKERFSLILESASTNQTSMYLCVTHRRGRSREKLFFGSGTQLSVL.

Of note for this clone: In the same sample, other DNA sequences code for this CDR3. This chain connects TRBV19 to TRBJ1-5, with D hard to call. In germline, CDR1 is LNHDA, CDR2 SQIVND (reference sequence). CDR3 length: 14 residues. V lost 6 bases to trimming and J lost 3 bases, with 12 bases between them. The CDR3 loop reads CASSKDGINQPQHF. CDR3 coding DNA: TGTGCCAGTAGCAAGGACGGGATCAATCAGCCCCAGCATTTT.

This clone has a single count. The rearrangement uses TRBV29-1 and TRBJ1-1, with D possibly being TRBD1 (5 bases). With 5 bases removed from V and 5 bases from J, the gap between germline ends came to 24 bases. The germline CDR1 and CDR2 sequences are SQVTM and ANQGSEA. This CDR3 is built from 16 residues. Written as DNA, the CDR3 is TGCAGCGTTACTGATGGATCTTACGGGGGGAGGACTGAAGCTTTCTTT. Translated, it gives CSVTDGSYGGRTEAFF.

The J gene is TRBJ2-7, the V gene TRBV19, with D uncertain. The germline V gene encodes CDR1 LNHDA and CDR2 SQIVND (reference sequence). The length of the CDR3 is 12 residues. Deletions cut 3 bases from V and 6 bases from J, with 9 bases between. The CDR3 sequence is CASSMQYGEQYF. The CDR3 DNA reads TGTGCCAGTAGTATGCAGTACGGCGAGCAGTACTTC. Supplemented by reference TRBV19 and TRBJ2-7, the full variable domain reads DGGITQSPKYLFRKEGQNVTLSCEQNLNHDAMYWYRQDPGQGLRLIYYSQIVNDFQKGDIAEGYSVSREKKESFPLTVTSAQKNPTAFYLCASSMQYGEQYFGPGTRLTVT.

The chain uses TRBV5-1 and TRBJ2-5, with unresolved D. The CDR3 extends over 13 amino acids. Trimming stripped 1 base from V and 5 bases from J, with 9 bases between. Looked up from germline, CDR1 is SGHRS and CDR2 is YFSETQ. The CDR3 is CASSLPSMETQYF. CDR3 coding DNA: TGCGCCAGCAGCTTGCCCAGCATGGAGACCCAGTACTTC. The full variable domain, completed using reference TRBV5-1 and TRBJ2-5, is KAGVTQTPRYLIKTRGQQVTLSCSPISGHRSVSWYQQTPGQGLQFLFEYFSETQRNKGNFPGRFSGRQFSNSRSEMNVSTLELGDSALYLCASSLPSMETQYFGPGTRLLVL.

Here the CDR3 DNA reads TGTGCCAGCAGCCGAGCCCGGGACCCGGGCGGCCCTGAAGCTTTCTTT. This codes for CASSRARDPGGPEAFF. The chain couples TRBV5-4 to TRBJ1-1; TRBD1 might be the D (5 bases). CDR1 is SGHNT and CDR2 is YYREEE in the germline V gene (reference sequence). CDR3 length equals 16 residues. Trimming took 4 bases from V and 6 from J, leaving 22 bases between them. The entire variable domain, with the rest obtained from reference TRBV5-4 and TRBJ1-1, is as follows: ETGVTQSPTHLIKTRGQQVTLRCSSQSGHNTVSWYQQALGQGPQFIFQYYREEENGRGNFPPRFSGLQFPNYSSELNVNALELDDSALYLCASSRARDPGGPEAFFGQGTRLTVV.

The chain employs TRBV28 and TRBJ1-2; 7 nucleotides line up with TRBD1. Germline assignment: CDR1 MDHEN and CDR2 SYDVKM. V shed 3 bases and J 8 bases; nucleotides not matched to a gene: 18. The CDR3 runs 17 residues. DNA of the CDR3: TGTGCCAGCAGTTTTGGGGCGACCGACAGGGCCCGCCGAGGCTACACCTTC. It translates to CASSFGATDRARRGYTF.